This T cell receptor beta chain originates from a study of identifying expanded T cells in peripheral blood. V dropped 4 bases and J dropped 3 bases, with 9 bases sitting between them. The germline V gene has CDR1 ENHRY and CDR2 SYGVKD. The CDR3 has 13 residues. Only in-frame clones appear in the TCRdb table, and some are missing; sequencing was by immunoSEQ multiplex PCR. The data hold about 110,000 clones, with about nine tenths observed a single time. About this clone: Its specificity is unknown.

Findings of the study overall: Across healthy donors, higher total template counts meant significantly greater approximately two-week count variance. Differentially abundant clones: roughly 1.2 between replicates, about 17 at approximately 13 days, 19 to 20 at four.

No infections or other immune events were documented during collection. The sequence was collected from a person between 18 and 70 years old in good health. This sequence joins TRBV10-3 and TRBJ2-5; TRBD2 is a possible D gene (5 bases). Sequenced material: blood. The CDR3 bases are TGTGCCATCAGTGTAGACGGGAAAGAGACCCAGTACTTC. Translated, it gives CAISVDGKETQYF.